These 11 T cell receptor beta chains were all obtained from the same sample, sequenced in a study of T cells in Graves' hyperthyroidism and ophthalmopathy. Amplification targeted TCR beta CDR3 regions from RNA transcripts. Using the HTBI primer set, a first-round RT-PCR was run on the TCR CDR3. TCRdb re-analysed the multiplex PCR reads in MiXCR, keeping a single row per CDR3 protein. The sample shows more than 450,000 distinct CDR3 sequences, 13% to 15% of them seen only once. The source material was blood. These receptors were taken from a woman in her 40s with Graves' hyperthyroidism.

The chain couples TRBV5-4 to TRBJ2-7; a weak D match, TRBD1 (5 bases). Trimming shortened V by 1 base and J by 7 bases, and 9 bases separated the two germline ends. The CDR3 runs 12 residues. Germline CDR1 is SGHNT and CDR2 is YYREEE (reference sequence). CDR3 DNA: TGTGCCAGCAGCTTGAACAGGCGGGAGCAGTACTTC. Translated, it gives CASSLNRREQYF.

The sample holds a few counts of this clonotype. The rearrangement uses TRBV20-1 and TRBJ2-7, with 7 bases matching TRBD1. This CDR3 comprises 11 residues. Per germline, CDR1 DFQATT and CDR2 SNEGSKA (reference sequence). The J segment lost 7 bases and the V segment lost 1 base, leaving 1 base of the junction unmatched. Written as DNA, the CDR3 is TGCAGTGCTAGAGGGGACAGTGAGCAGTACTTC. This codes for CSARGDSEQYF.

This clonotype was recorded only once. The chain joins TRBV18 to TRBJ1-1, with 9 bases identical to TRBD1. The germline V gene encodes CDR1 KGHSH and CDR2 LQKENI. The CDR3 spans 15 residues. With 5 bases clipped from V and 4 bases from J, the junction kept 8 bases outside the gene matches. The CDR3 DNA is TGTGCCAGCTCATTCTCGGGACAGGGTACCACTGAAGCTTTCTTT. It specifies CASSFSGQGTTEAFF.

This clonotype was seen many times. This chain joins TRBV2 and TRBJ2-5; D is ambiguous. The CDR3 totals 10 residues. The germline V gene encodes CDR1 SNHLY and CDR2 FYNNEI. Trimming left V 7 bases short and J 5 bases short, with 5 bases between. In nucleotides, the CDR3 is TGTGCCAGCAAATGGGAGACCCAGTACTTC. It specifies CASKWETQYF.

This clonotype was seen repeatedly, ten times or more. The CDR3 protein is CASSYPRGDPHNEQFF. CDR3 DNA: TGCGCCAGCAGCTACCCAAGGGGGGATCCGCACAATGAGCAGTTCTTC. The chain combines TRBV5-1 with TRBJ2-1; D might be TRBD1 or TRBD2, each matching 6 bases. Germline V gene lookup returns CDR1 SGHRS and CDR2 YFSETQ. The CDR3 has 16 amino acids. Between the trimmed V and J ends, which lost 3 bases and 5 bases, there was a span of 18 bases.

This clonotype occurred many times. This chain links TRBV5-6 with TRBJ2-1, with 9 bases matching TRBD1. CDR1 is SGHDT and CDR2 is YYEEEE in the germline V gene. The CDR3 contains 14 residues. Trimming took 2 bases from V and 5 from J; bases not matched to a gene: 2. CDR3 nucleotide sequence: TGTGCCAGCAGCTTTGGGACAGGGAACAATGAGCAGTTCTTC. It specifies CASSFGTGNNEQFF.

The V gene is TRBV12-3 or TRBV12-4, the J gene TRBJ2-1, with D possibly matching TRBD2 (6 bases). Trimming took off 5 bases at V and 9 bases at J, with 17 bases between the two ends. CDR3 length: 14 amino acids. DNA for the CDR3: TGTGCCAGCAGTCCCGGGACTCCATCAGCTGAGCAGTTCTTC. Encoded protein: CASSPGTPSAEQFF.

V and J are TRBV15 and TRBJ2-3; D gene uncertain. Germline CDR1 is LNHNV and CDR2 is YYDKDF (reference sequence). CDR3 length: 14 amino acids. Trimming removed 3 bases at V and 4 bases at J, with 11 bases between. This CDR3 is CATSSIKGPDTQYF. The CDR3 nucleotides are TGTGCCACCAGCAGTATAAAGGGTCCAGATACGCAGTATTTT.

The CDR3 sequence: CASSETDRRIYGYTF. As DNA, the CDR3 is TGTGCCAGCAGCGAGACGGACAGGCGAATCTATGGCTACACCTTC. The V and J genes are TRBV7-9 and TRBJ1-2, with 7 bases matching TRBD1. The CDR3 length is 15 residues. Germline V lookup: CDR1 SEHNR, CDR2 FQNEAQ (reference sequence). J gave up 4 bases and V 5 bases, and 10 bases lay outside the gene matches. The whole variable domain, filled in from reference TRBV7-9 and TRBJ1-2, reads DTGVSQNPRHKITKRGQNVTFRCDPISEHNRLYWYRQTLGQGPEFLTYFQNEAQLEKSRLLSDRFSAERPKGSFSTLEIQRTEQGDSAMYLCASSETDRRIYGYTFGSGTRLTVV.

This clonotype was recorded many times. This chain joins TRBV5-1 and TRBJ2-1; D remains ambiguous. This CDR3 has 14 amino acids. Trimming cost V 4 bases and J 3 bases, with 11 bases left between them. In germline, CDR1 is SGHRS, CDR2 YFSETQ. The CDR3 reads CASSPAVDYNEQFF. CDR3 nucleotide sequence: TGCGCCAGCAGCCCCGCGGTTGACTACAATGAGCAGTTCTTC.

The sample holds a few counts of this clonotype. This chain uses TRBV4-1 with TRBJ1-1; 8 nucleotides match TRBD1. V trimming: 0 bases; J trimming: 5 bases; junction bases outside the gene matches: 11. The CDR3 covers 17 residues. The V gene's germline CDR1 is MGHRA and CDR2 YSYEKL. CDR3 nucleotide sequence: TGCGCCAGCAGCCAAGAGTGGGCAGGGGGCAGGAGAACTGAAGCTTTCTTT. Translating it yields CASSQEWAGGRRTEAFF.